These 16 T cell receptor beta chains share one sample of origin, sequenced in a study of shared clonotypes between healthy human individuals. The assay was immunoSEQ multiplex PCR, and TCRdb's table has in-frame clones only and misses some. The sample has over 1.5 million clones; 95% to 99% are singletons. Sequencing was carried out using naive CD4+ T cells sorted from blood. Subset noted: CD45RA+ positively selected. The receptors stem from a man aged 30-40 years in good health.

This sequence joins TRBV28 and TRBJ2-7, with 8 bases lining up with TRBD2. The CDR3 sequence is 18 residues long. With 1 base clipped from V and 0 bases from J, the junction kept 11 bases outside the gene matches. CDR1 is MDHEN, CDR2 SYDVKM, per germline. CDR3 in DNA: TGTGCCAGCAGTTTATTAAATCCCGGACTAGCTAGCTCCTACGAGCAGTACTTC. Its protein is CASSLLNPGLASSYEQYF.

The V gene is TRBV6-4, the J gene TRBJ1-1; the D gene is possibly TRBD1 (6 bases). Germline values: CDR1 MRHNA, CDR2 SNTAGT. The CDR3 extends over 14 amino acids. The ends were cut back, 6 bases at V and 7 bases at J, with 18 bases in the middle. CDR3 protein: CASRTFGGANEAFF. The CDR3 DNA reads as TGTGCCAGCAGGACCTTCGGGGGCGCGAATGAAGCTTTCTTT.

The rearrangement links TRBV19 to TRBJ2-1; 8 bases align to TRBD2. J gave up 6 bases and V 3 bases, and 7 bases lay outside the gene matches. Looked up from germline, CDR1 is LNHDA and CDR2 is SQIVND (reference sequence). The CDR3 is 15 amino acids. CDR3 sequence reads: CASSMLAGWSNEQFF. CDR3 nucleotides: TGTGCCAGTAGTATGCTAGCGGGTTGGAGCAATGAGCAGTTCTTC.

This chain connects TRBV4-1 to TRBJ1-2, with D possibly matching TRBD1 (6 bases). With 4 bases removed from V and 9 bases from J, the gap between germline ends came to 21 bases. The CDR3 consists of 15 residues. Per germline, CDR1 MGHRA and CDR2 YSYEKL. CDR3 sequence: CASSPRQDLDMSYTF. In DNA form, the CDR3 reads TGCGCCAGCAGCCCGAGACAGGATCTCGATATGAGCTACACCTTC.

This chain joins TRBV7-9 and TRBJ2-5; D ambiguous. The CDR3 is 12 amino acids. Per germline, CDR1 SEHNR and CDR2 FQNEAQ (reference sequence). V lost 5 bases to trimming and J lost 7 bases, with 11 bases between them. The CDR3 reads CASSLDTSTQYF. DNA of the CDR3: TGTGCCAGCAGCCTAGATACTTCGACCCAGTACTTC.

The rearrangement uses TRBV4-1 and TRBJ1-5; D gene uncertain. V lost 5 bases, J lost 0 bases, and 17 bases lay in between. This CDR3 has 17 amino acids. Germline CDR1 is MGHRA and CDR2 is YSYEKL. The CDR3 reads CASSVGSSQYSNQPQHF. The CDR3, as DNA: TGCGCCAGCAGCGTCGGGAGCAGCCAATATAGCAATCAGCCCCAGCATTTT.

The chain recombines TRBV2 with TRBJ1-5; tentative D call: TRBD1 (5 bases). V lost 10 bases, J lost 6 bases, and 16 bases lay in between. The CDR3 is 13 residues long. The V gene's germline CDR1 is SNHLY and CDR2 FYNNEI. The CDR3 is CATDPSGVQPQHF. CDR3 sequence (DNA): TGTGCCACAGACCCGTCGGGGGTTCAGCCCCAGCATTTT.

The chain has TRBV5-1 and TRBJ1-5; 8 positions match TRBD1. Trimming removed 4 bases from V and 5 bases from J; junction bases left unmatched: 5. The CDR3 spans 14 residues. CDR1 is SGHRS and CDR2 is YFSETQ in the germline V gene. The CDR3 nucleotides are TGCGCCAGCAGCCGAGGACAGGGCGATCAGCCCCAGCATTTT. Translated: CASSRGQGDQPQHF.

The rearrangement uses TRBV19 and TRBJ1-1; D may be TRBD1 (6 bases). Germline CDR1 LNHDA, CDR2 SQIVND (reference sequence). Trimming took off 6 bases at V and 8 bases at J, with 13 bases between the two ends. The CDR3 has 12 amino acids. This CDR3 is CASSLQGSEAFF. The DNA of the CDR3 is TGTGCCAGTAGCCTACAGGGTAGCGAAGCTTTCTTT.

The gene calls are TRBV6-4 and TRBJ1-2; D uncertain. The CDR3 sequence is 13 residues long. V dropped 4 bases and J dropped 4 bases, with 10 bases sitting between them. From germline, CDR1 is MRHNA and CDR2 SNTAGT. CDR3 sequence (DNA): TGTGCCAGCAGTGCGAGCTATGGCTATGGCTACACCTTC. Amino acids: CASSASYGYGYTF.

CDR3 in amino acids: CASSANRGRFAEAFF. CDR3 in DNA: TGCGCCAGCAGTGCGAACAGGGGGCGGTTCGCTGAAGCTTTCTTT. The chain recombines TRBV10-1 with TRBJ1-1; 9 bases align to TRBD1. V shed 4 bases and J 6 bases; nucleotides not matched to a gene: 9. CDR1 is WNHNN and CDR2 is SYGVQD in the germline V gene (reference sequence). The CDR3 runs to 15 residues.

The chain combines TRBV28 with TRBJ1-1; D unresolved. The germline V and J ends were trimmed by 10 bases and 4 bases, with 10 bases remaining between them. The CDR3 spans 11 residues. Germline V gene lookup returns CDR1 MDHEN and CDR2 SYDVKM. CDR3 region: CATKRSTEAFF. Here the CDR3 DNA reads TGTGCCACCAAAAGGTCCACTGAAGCTTTCTTT. The full variable domain, in which reference TRBV28 and TRBJ1-1 provide the parts outside the CDR3, is DVKVTQSSRYLVKRTGEKVFLECVQDMDHENMFWYRQDPGLGLRLIYFSYDVKMKEKGDIPEGYSVSREKKERFSLILESASTNQTSMYLCATKRSTEAFFGQGTRLTVV.

This sequence joins TRBV10-3 and TRBJ1-2; possible D gene TRBD1, 5 bases. The CDR3 covers 14 residues. Germline-derived CDR1 and CDR2 are ENHRY and SYGVKD. V lost 4 bases, J lost 1 base, and 10 bases lay in between. This CDR3 reads CAISVGADNYGYTF. The DNA for the CDR3 is TGTGCCATCAGTGTCGGGGCTGATAACTATGGCTACACCTTC.

This chain uses TRBV1 with TRBJ1-5; the table calls TRBD1, which could not be checked here. TRBV1 is classified as a pseudogene. The CDR3 runs to 16 residues. This chain's CDR3 is CTSSQEGQGGGQPQHF. CDR3 in DNA: TGCACCAGCAGCCAAGAAGGACAGGGTGGTGGTCAGCCCCAGCATTTT.

V and J are TRBV6-5 and TRBJ2-7; TRBD1 might be the D (5 bases). This CDR3 has 15 amino acids. Germline CDR1 MNHEY, CDR2 SVGAGI. V was cut by 0 bases and J by 3 bases, with 12 bases left in between. DNA for the CDR3: TGTGCCAGCAGTTACTCAGGACATAGGATCTACGAGCAGTACTTC. Amino acids: CASSYSGHRIYEQYF.

The V and J genes are TRBV30 and TRBJ2-4, with D tentatively TRBD1 or TRBD2 (6 bases each). The CDR3 has 14 residues. The germline V and J ends were trimmed by 4 bases and 5 bases, with 15 bases remaining between them. Germline V lookup: CDR1 GTSNPN, CDR2 SVGIG (reference sequence). The CDR3 spells CAWNRGQGENIQYF. The DNA for the CDR3 is TGTGCCTGGAACCGGGGGCAGGGAGAAAACATTCAGTACTTC.